These 22 T cell receptor beta chains came from one sample sequenced in a study of blood T cells in healthy people across ages (dated by TCRdb to 2015 to 2017). The library was obtained by 5' RACE. Sequencing used an Illumina HiSeq 2500. A second PCR of roughly 6 to 12 cycles was performed with a sample-barcoded 5' primer and a J-beta primer mix. Using fastp trimming at Q25 and MiXCR clonotype assembly, TCRdb reanalyzed the public sequencing data and kept in-frame beta chains. Under each unique CDR3 protein, matching rows form one entry showing the most common genes and DNA. Present in this sample are 650,000 to 700,000 distinct CDR3 sequences, under 65% of which were seen just once. The top ten clones comprise roughly 12% of the sample. The sequencing sample was made of blood. Receptor source: a woman aged 80 or over in good health.

The chain uses TRBV28 and TRBJ2-3; perhaps TRBD1 as D (6 bases). Trimming removed 5 bases from V and 0 bases from J, with 18 bases in between. Germline CDR1 reads MDHEN; CDR2 reads SYDVKM. This CDR3 comprises 17 residues. The CDR3: CASSPSPGQFSTDTQYF. For the CDR3, the DNA is TGTGCCAGCAGTCCCTCCCCTGGACAGTTTAGCACAGATACGCAGTATTTT.

At least ten counts were recorded for this clonotype. The V gene is TRBV6-5, the J gene TRBJ2-5; 8 positions match TRBD1. CDR3 length equals 13 residues. CDR1 MNHEY and CDR2 SVGAGI come from the germline V gene. The V gene end was trimmed by 5 bases and the J gene end by 7 bases; junction bases not matched to a gene: 6. CDR3 protein: CASSARGLGTQYF. The DNA of the CDR3 is TGTGCCAGCAGTGCCAGGGGGCTGGGGACCCAGTACTTC.

The V gene is TRBV7-2, the J gene TRBJ2-7; 7 nucleotides align to TRBD1. The tail of the sequence fits TRBJ2-5 better, so the J call may be wrong. CDR1 and CDR2 from the germline V gene are SGHTA and FQGNSA. This CDR3 contains 14 residues. The CDR3 nucleotides are TGTGCCAGCAGCCGAGACAGGGCCGCGGAGACCCAGTACTTC. Protein product: CASSRDRAAETQYF.

This clonotype was found once. The chain couples TRBV29-1 to TRBJ2-5; D remains ambiguous. The V gene's germline CDR1 is SQVTM and CDR2 ANQGSEA. V gave up 4 bases and J gave up 1 base, with 10 bases separating them. The CDR3 extends over 13 amino acids. CDR3 residues: CSVGGSPQETQYF. The CDR3 DNA follows: TGCAGCGTTGGCGGATCTCCCCAAGAGACCCAGTACTTC.

Points on this clonotype: A single base separates this from a much larger clone, so it may be a read error. The chain uses TRBV29-1 and TRBJ2-5, with D unresolved. This CDR3 contains 11 residues. V lost 7 bases to trimming and J lost 5 bases, with 11 bases between them. Germline assignment: CDR1 SQVTM and CDR2 ANQGSEA. DNA for the CDR3: TGCAGCGGCAGCCCTCCGGAGACCCAGTACTTC. Protein sequence: CSGSPPETQYF.

This clonotype was observed at least ten times. The chain links TRBV12-3 or TRBV12-4 to TRBJ2-3; D remains ambiguous. CDR3 length: 11 amino acids. V was cut by 4 bases and J by 6 bases, with 5 bases left in between. DNA for the CDR3: TGTGCCAGCAGTTCGCGGGATACGCAGTATTTT. Translated: CASSSRDTQYF.

The rearrangement links TRBV20-1 to TRBJ1-6, with TRBD1 identical over 8 bases. With 1 base clipped from V and 8 bases from J, the junction kept 4 bases outside the gene matches. This CDR3 has 14 residues. CDR1 is DFQATT and CDR2 is SNEGSKA in the germline V gene (reference sequence). The CDR3 nucleotides are TGCAGTGCTAGAGCTACAGGGGGGTATTCACCCCTCCACTTT. It is translated as CSARATGGYSPLHF.

Note on this clonotype: This clone may be a read error of a much larger clone one base away. The chain is built from TRBV11-2 and TRBJ2-1, with 8 bases lining up with TRBD2. CDR3 length: 16 amino acids. Germline lookup yields CDR1 SGHAT and CDR2 FQNNGV. The ends lost 1 base at V and 2 bases at J; junction bases unmatched: 4. CDR3 loop: CASSLGSGGTYNEQFF. DNA for the CDR3: TGTGCCAGCAGCTTAGGGAGCGGGGGAACCTACAATGAGCAGTTCTTC.

The rearrangement joins TRBV20-1 to TRBJ2-2; TRBD2 might be the D (6 bases). CDR3 length equals 16 residues. The V gene's germline CDR1 is DFQATT and CDR2 SNEGSKA (reference sequence). V was pared by 0 bases and J by 4 bases, with 15 bases between. The CDR3, as DNA: TGCAGTGCTAGAGATAGCGGAGGGCCCGGCACCGGGGAGCTGTTTTTT. Its protein is CSARDSGGPGTGELFF.

A note on this clonotype: This clone may be a read error of a much larger clone one base away. The chain recombines TRBV5-1 with TRBJ2-7; D is uncertain. The CDR3 is 13 residues long. Looked up from germline, CDR1 is SGHRS and CDR2 is YFSETQ. V lost 0 bases and J 6 bases, leaving 10 bases between the germline ends. This CDR3 is CASSLGTPAEQYF. In DNA form, the CDR3 reads TGCGCCAGCAGCTTGGGCACCCCGGCCGAGCAGTACTTC. Complete variable domain (other parts from reference TRBV5-1 and TRBJ2-7): KAGVTQTPRYLIKTRGQQVTLSCSPISGHRSVSWYQQTPGQGLQFLFEYFSETQRNKGNFPGRFSGRQFSNSRSEMNVSTLELGDSALYLCASSLGTPAEQYFGPGTRLTVT.

This clonotype was counted at least ten times. This chain joins TRBV5-1 and TRBJ2-7, with TRBD1 matching 8 bases. The CDR3 loop spans 15 amino acids. The junction had 5 bases not matched to a gene; V was cut back by 0 bases and J by 3 bases. In germline, CDR1 is SGHRS, CDR2 YFSETQ. CDR3 bases: TGCGCCAGCAGCTTGGTGGCAGGGGGCATCTACGAGCAGTACTTC. Protein: CASSLVAGGIYEQYF.

V is TRBV28 and J is TRBJ1-1; unclear D gene. The germline V gene has CDR1 MDHEN and CDR2 SYDVKM. The germline V and J ends were trimmed by 7 bases and 1 base, with 10 bases remaining between them. This CDR3 contains 13 residues. The CDR3 reads CASTATANTEAFF. The CDR3 DNA reads as TGTGCCAGCACCGCCACCGCGAACACTGAAGCTTTCTTT.

This clonotype was seen many times. The chain couples TRBV4-1 to TRBJ2-5, with a weak D call TRBD1 (5 bases). V shed 4 bases and J shed 5 bases, with 20 bases lying between them. The V gene's germline CDR1 is MGHRA and CDR2 YSYEKL. The CDR3 length is 16 residues. CDR3 nucleotides: TGCGCCAGCAGCCCCTTAAGACAGAGTCTGGGGGAGACCCAGTACTTC. The encoded protein is CASSPLRQSLGETQYF.

This clonotype has a count of ten or more. The chain links TRBV29-1 to TRBJ2-1; TRBD2 matches 10 bases. This CDR3 is built from 14 residues. Losses at the gene ends were 6 bases for V and 0 bases for J; bases not matched to a gene: 2. Germline V gene data show CDR1 as SQVTM and CDR2 as ANQGSEA. The DNA of the CDR3 is TGCAGCGTGCAGCGGGAGGGCTCCTACAATGAGCAGTTCTTC. This gives the protein CSVQREGSYNEQFF.

The chain carries TRBV6-5 and TRBJ2-3, with TRBD2 identical over 8 bases. The CDR3 is 15 amino acids. Germline assignment: CDR1 MNHEY and CDR2 SVGAGI. With 6 bases clipped from V and 2 bases from J, the junction kept 7 bases outside the gene matches. The CDR3 reads CASSKAGATTDTQYF. CDR3 in DNA: TGTGCCAGCAGCAAAGCGGGGGCCACCACAGATACGCAGTATTTT.

The chain joins TRBV19 to TRBJ2-7, with 9 bases fitting TRBD1. The V gene end was trimmed by 5 bases and the J gene end by 7 bases; junction bases not matched to a gene: 6. This CDR3 region has 13 residues. Germline assignment: CDR1 LNHDA and CDR2 SQIVND (reference sequence). Here the CDR3 reads CASSSPGQGEQYF. CDR3 sequence (DNA): TGTGCCAGTAGTTCTCCGGGACAGGGTGAGCAGTACTTC.

Written as DNA, the CDR3 is TGTGCCAGCAGGGCTAGCGGGGGACAAGAGACCCAGTACTTC. Its protein is CASRASGGQETQYF. The chain couples TRBV6-2 or TRBV6-3 to TRBJ2-5; 10 bases agree with TRBD2. The germline gives CDR1 MNHEY, CDR2 SVGEGT. There are 14 residues in the CDR3. V dropped 6 bases and J dropped 2; count of bases not matched to a gene: 3.

V usage is TRBV5-1 and J usage is TRBJ2-3; a possible D gene is TRBD1 (6 bases). This CDR3 contains 16 residues. Germline CDR1 SGHRS, CDR2 YFSETQ. V was trimmed by 0 bases and J by 0 bases, leaving 11 bases between them. The CDR3 loop reads CASSLAIRGSTDTQYF. The CDR3 coding sequence is TGCGCCAGCAGCTTGGCGATAAGGGGGAGCACAGATACGCAGTATTTT.

CDR3 sequence reads: CATGLGLAKNEQFF. DNA for the CDR3: TGTGCCACCGGCCTGGGACTAGCTAAGAATGAGCAGTTCTTC. V usage is TRBV24-1 and J usage is TRBJ2-1, with 9 bases aligning to TRBD2. The CDR3 is 14 amino acids. V lost 9 bases, J lost 7 bases, and 9 bases stayed unmatched. The germline V gene encodes CDR1 KGHDR and CDR2 SFDVKD.

This chain links TRBV4-2 with TRBJ2-7, with D perhaps matching TRBD2 (5 bases). The CDR3 loop spans 17 amino acids. Germline V gene sequence: CDR1 LGHNA, CDR2 YNFKEQ. V lost 2 bases and J lost 0, with 17 bases in between. This CDR3 is CASSQQESGRDSYEQYF. In nucleotides, the CDR3 is TGTGCCAGCAGCCAACAAGAATCGGGTCGGGACTCCTACGAGCAGTACTTC.

This clonotype was seen only a few times. This sequence may be a read error, since a much larger clone differs from it by one base. The rearrangement links TRBV5-1 to TRBJ2-3; D is ambiguous. V was cut by 4 bases and J by 2 bases, with 11 bases left in between. Germline values: CDR1 SGHRS, CDR2 YFSETQ. The CDR3 contains 14 residues. CDR3 protein: CASSVNAATDTQYF. CDR3 DNA sequence: TGCGCCAGCAGCGTGAATGCCGCCACAGATACGCAGTATTTT.

This clonotype was detected only once. The gene calls are TRBV4-1 and TRBJ2-7; TRBD1 is a possible D gene (6 bases). Germline lookup yields CDR1 MGHRA and CDR2 YSYEKL. The CDR3 runs to 18 residues. V lost 1 base, J lost 2 bases, and 21 bases lay in between. This CDR3 is CASSQVTDWAGETYEQYF. The CDR3 DNA follows: TGCGCCAGCAGCCAAGTAACGGATTGGGCAGGGGAGACCTACGAGCAGTACTTC.